This T cell receptor (beta chain) came from a study of T cells in Graves' hyperthyroidism and ophthalmopathy. Study results and limitations: Most expanded thyroid clonotypes above 0.001 also appeared in blood.

Not enrolled were patients with uncontrolled infection, other autoimmune disease, pregnancy or lactation. RNA transcripts served as the template for amplifying TCR beta CDR3 regions. Researchers ran a first-round RT-PCR on the TCR CDR3 using the HTBI primer set. MiXCR was run by TCRdb on the multiplex PCR reads, yielding one entry per CDR3 protein. The sample holds approximately 420,000 distinct CDR3 sequences; more than 13% are singletons and the top ten take 32%. Germline CDR1 DFQATT, CDR2 SNEGSKA (reference sequence). The CDR3 is 15 residues long. V was pared by 4 bases and J by 4 bases, with 6 bases of the junction left unmatched. In the case of this clonotype: Its antigen is still unknown.

The source of this sequence is a woman in her 30s with Graves' hyperthyroidism. Sample: blood. The chain joins TRBV20-1 to TRBJ2-2; 10 bases fit TRBD2. CDR3 DNA: TGCAGTGCTAAAAAAGCGGGAGGGGGCACCGGGGAGCTGTTTTTT. It encodes CSAKKAGGGTGELFF.